These 24 T cell receptor beta chains originate from one sample sequenced in a study of blood T cell repertoires in COVID-19. Profiled with immunoSEQ multiplex PCR; TCRdb holds only in-frame clones, not every one. The profile covers 150,000 to 200,000 clones, with about 80% appearing a single time and over 20% taken by the ten largest. The sequenced sample was peripheral blood. These receptors were taken from a woman of 80 years or more with acute or convalescent COVID-19.

This chain connects TRBV2 to TRBJ2-5; D is perhaps TRBD1 (6 bases). Trimming removed 4 bases from V and 1 base from J, with 7 bases in between. From germline, CDR1 is SNHLY and CDR2 FYNNEI. CDR3 length: 13 amino acids. The CDR3 DNA reads TGTGCCAGCAGTGGGGACACCCAAGAGACCCAGTACTTC. It yields the protein CASSGDTQETQYF.

The V and J genes are TRBV19 and TRBJ1-1; possible D gene TRBD1, 5 bases. The CDR3 extends over 13 amino acids. Deletions cut 6 bases from V and 0 bases from J, with 8 bases between. CDR1 is LNHDA, CDR2 SQIVND, per germline (reference sequence). The DNA of the CDR3 is TGTGCCAGTAGCAGGGAAGTGAACACTGAAGCTTTCTTT. It yields the protein CASSREVNTEAFF.

The V gene is TRBV2, the J gene TRBJ1-1; D gene uncertain. Germline V CDR1 and CDR2: SNHLY, FYNNEI. This CDR3 spans 14 amino acids. The V end lost 0 bases, the J end lost 2 bases, and 7 bases lay between the germline ends. The CDR3 sequence is CASSEASGNTEAFF. The CDR3 DNA is TGTGCCAGCAGTGAAGCGTCAGGCAACACTGAAGCTTTCTTT.

This clone has a single count. The J gene is TRBJ2-1, the V gene TRBV7-2; D gene uncertain. Between the trimmed V and J ends, which lost 5 bases and 4 bases, there was a span of 3 bases. The CDR3 consists of 11 residues. The germline gives CDR1 SGHTA, CDR2 FQGNSA. The CDR3, as DNA: TGTGCCAGCAGCCCATACAATGAGCAGTTCTTC. It is translated as CASSPYNEQFF.

The V call is TRBV6-1, the J call TRBJ2-1, with D maybe TRBD2 (6 bases). In germline, CDR1 is MNHNS, CDR2 SASEGT. V shed 2 bases and J shed 10 bases, with 12 bases lying between them. This CDR3 comprises 13 residues. The CDR3 spells CASSEFMAGEQFF. In DNA, the CDR3 is TGTGCCAGCAGTGAATTTATGGCGGGAGAGCAGTTCTTC.

The J gene is TRBJ1-2, the V gene TRBV6-5, with 7 bases identical to TRBD1. With V trimmed by 6 bases and J by 3 bases, 10 bases remained unmatched. The CDR3 sequence is 15 residues long. Germline V gene data show CDR1 as MNHEY and CDR2 as SVGAGI. The CDR3, as DNA: TGTGCCAGCAGCCAAGAAATGGGACAGTACTATGGCTACACCTTC. Translating it yields CASSQEMGQYYGYTF.

CDR3 protein: CAGGTYNEQFF. The CDR3 nucleotides are TGTGCAGGGGGTACCTACAATGAGCAGTTCTTC. This chain links TRBV12-3 or TRBV12-4 with TRBJ2-1; possible D gene TRBD1, 6 bases. The CDR3 spans 11 residues.

The V gene is TRBV5-8, the J gene TRBJ1-2, with 9 bases matching TRBD1. The CDR3 has 15 residues. The V segment lost 6 bases and the J segment 8 bases; nucleotides outside the gene matches: 14. Germline lookup yields CDR1 SGHTS and CDR2 YDEGEE. The CDR3 is CASTRDRDRAFGYTF. In DNA form, the CDR3 reads TGTGCCAGCACACGAGACCGGGACAGGGCTTTCGGCTACACCTTC. The variable domain in full, completed from reference TRBV5-8 and TRBJ1-2, reads EAGVTQSPTHLIKTRGQQATLRCSPISGHTSVYWYQQALGLGLQFLLWYDEGEERNRGNFPPRFSGRQFPNYSSELNVNALELEDSALYLCASTRDRDRAFGYTFGSGTRLTVV.

This clone was recorded a few times. V is TRBV19 and J is TRBJ1-5; D is possibly TRBD1 (6 bases). Germline assignment: CDR1 LNHDA and CDR2 SQIVND (reference sequence). V dropped 5 bases and J dropped 6 bases, with 20 bases sitting between them. The CDR3 length is 16 residues. CDR3 DNA sequence: TGTGCCAGTAGTCCTCCAATGGGGGCGCGATTTCAGCCCCAGCATTTT. Its translation is CASSPPMGARFQPQHF.

The genes are TRBV5-1 and TRBJ1-4; TRBD1 agrees at 8 bases. Germline CDR1 reads SGHRS; CDR2 reads YFSETQ. The V segment lost 5 bases and the J segment 13 bases; nucleotides outside the gene matches: 10. The CDR3 is made up of 13 amino acids. The CDR3 reads CASRPDRVGGLFF. CDR3 sequence (DNA): TGCGCCAGCAGACCGGACAGGGTGGGAGGACTGTTTTTT.

The chain employs TRBV6-5 and TRBJ2-5; 7 positions agree with TRBD1. Germline lookup yields CDR1 MNHEY and CDR2 SVGAGI. V lost 6 bases and J lost 5; bases outside the gene matches: 12. This CDR3 comprises 15 residues. The CDR3 nucleotides read TGTGCCAGCAGCATAACAGGGGCTCTTGGGGAGACCCAGTACTTC. Its translation is CASSITGALGETQYF.

To note about this clone: Other DNA sequences in the same sample also yield this CDR3. This chain joins TRBV18 and TRBJ1-3; 7 bases fit TRBD1. V trimming: 3 bases; J trimming: 4 bases; junction bases outside the gene matches: 6. The CDR3 loop spans 15 amino acids. CDR1 is KGHSH and CDR2 is LQKENI in the germline V gene. In DNA form, the CDR3 reads TGTGCCAGCTCACCTACAGGGGCCGGGGGAAACACCATATATTTT. It is translated as CASSPTGAGGNTIYF.

V is TRBV2 and J is TRBJ2-3; maybe TRBD1 (5 bases). The V gene lost 4 bases and the J gene lost 5 bases, with 7 bases spanning the gap. This CDR3 is 12 amino acids long. CDR1 SNHLY and CDR2 FYNNEI come from the germline V gene. The CDR3 spells CASSAQGDTQYF. CDR3 nucleotides: TGTGCCAGCAGTGCCCAGGGAGATACGCAGTATTTT.

This clone was seen a handful of times. This chain joins TRBV19 and TRBJ1-2; 7 bases are shared with TRBD1. Germline V gene lookup returns CDR1 LNHDA and CDR2 SQIVND (reference sequence). V shed 1 base, J shed 8 bases, and the junction held 13 bases outside the gene matches. The CDR3 sequence is 16 residues long. The CDR3 nucleotides are TGTGCCAGTAGTATAGCCGACAGGGTGAGGATCGAGGGCTACACCTTC. As protein: CASSIADRVRIEGYTF.

The chain uses TRBV5-6 and TRBJ1-2, with unresolved D. The CDR3 sequence is 13 residues long. Trimming shortened V by 0 bases and J by 3 bases, and 6 bases separated the two germline ends. Germline V gene sequence: CDR1 SGHDT, CDR2 YYEEEE. CDR3 sequence (DNA): TGTGCCAGCAGCTTGGTAGCCGACTATGGCTACACCTTC. Encoded protein: CASSLVADYGYTF.

Only a few counts were recorded for this clone. The rearrangement links TRBV9 to TRBJ2-2; D is possibly TRBD2 (7 bases). Germline assignment: CDR1 SGDLS and CDR2 YYNGEE. This CDR3 spans 16 amino acids. With 3 bases removed from V and 7 bases from J, the gap between germline ends came to 19 bases. The CDR3 sequence: CASSGPWGGGGGELFF. The DNA for the CDR3 is TGTGCCAGCAGCGGACCATGGGGGGGCGGCGGCGGGGAGCTGTTTTTT.

This CDR3 reads CASRRWDRGVSNQPQHF. The CDR3 nucleotides are TGTGCCAGTAGAAGGTGGGACAGGGGGGTAAGCAATCAGCCCCAGCATTTT. This chain connects TRBV19 to TRBJ1-5; 11 nucleotides match TRBD1. With V trimmed by 6 bases and J by 1 base, 8 bases remained unmatched. This CDR3 is built from 17 residues. The germline CDR1 and CDR2 sequences are LNHDA and SQIVND (reference sequence).

This clone was counted a few times. This chain joins TRBV5-1 and TRBJ2-5; TRBD2 agrees at 11 bases. The germline V gene encodes CDR1 SGHRS and CDR2 YFSETQ. The J segment lost 0 bases and the V segment lost 0 bases, leaving 4 bases of the junction unmatched. The CDR3 runs 17 residues. The CDR3 reads CASSLGVAGGYQETQYF. The CDR3 region has the DNA TGCGCCAGCAGCTTGGGAGTAGCGGGAGGGTACCAAGAGACCCAGTACTTC.

V and J are TRBV21-1 and TRBJ1-1; the DNA was not compared with TRBD1, the D call given in the table. TRBV21-1 is shown as a pseudogene. This CDR3 has 15 amino acids. The DNA of the CDR3 is TGTGCCAGCATACGATTGGACAGTAGAAACACTGAAGCTTTCTTT. Translation gives CASIRLDSRNTEAFF.

The V gene is TRBV7-6, the J gene TRBJ1-1, with D unclear. The CDR3 has 13 residues. V lost 5 bases and J lost 3, with 10 bases in between. Per germline, CDR1 SGHVS and CDR2 FNYEAQ. CDR3 region: CASSAALYTEAFF. In DNA, the CDR3 is TGTGCCAGCAGCGCTGCTCTATACACTGAAGCTTTCTTT.

This rearrangement joins TRBV10-3 to TRBJ1-5, with 8 bases that match TRBD1. From germline, CDR1 is ENHRY and CDR2 SYGVKD. The CDR3 covers 16 residues. V gave up 6 bases and J gave up 2 bases; unmatched junction bases: 9. The CDR3 bases are TGTGCCATCAGCGAGACAGGGGTGAACGGCAATCAGCCCCAGCATTTT. It is translated as CAISETGVNGNQPQHF.

The chain employs TRBV4-1 and TRBJ2-1; D may be TRBD2 (5 bases). Looked up from germline, CDR1 is MGHRA and CDR2 is YSYEKL. The CDR3 runs 16 residues. Trimming shortened V by 2 bases and J by 0 bases, and 11 bases separated the two germline ends. CDR3 protein: CASSQLGESSYNEQFF. The DNA for the CDR3 is TGCGCCAGCAGCCAATTGGGAGAAAGCTCCTACAATGAGCAGTTCTTC.

The chain joins TRBV29-1 to TRBJ1-4, with D hard to call. Germline V lookup: CDR1 SQVTM, CDR2 ANQGSEA. V was clipped by 0 bases and J by 4 bases, with 12 bases between them. The CDR3 has 15 amino acids. This chain's CDR3 is CSVEDYRVGNEKLFF. The CDR3 region has the DNA TGCAGCGTTGAAGATTATCGGGTTGGTAATGAAAAACTGTTTTTT.

This chain joins TRBV5-4 and TRBJ2-1; 8 positions agree with TRBD2. The CDR3 has 15 amino acids. Unmatched junction bases numbered 9, after V lost 1 base and J lost 9 bases. CDR1 is SGHNT, CDR2 YYREEE, per germline (reference sequence). The CDR3 is CASSLMSGGELEQFF. CDR3 DNA: TGTGCCAGCAGCTTGATGTCGGGAGGGGAGCTTGAGCAGTTCTTC.